This record concerns one TCR beta chain sequence. Its antigen is not known. This entry comes from a study of blood T cells in healthy people across ages. Overall study results and limits: Samples with more naive T cells showed higher observed beta diversity.

The second PCR ran about 7 to 12 cycles with a sample-barcoded 5' primer and J-beta primers. Per sample, CDR3-containing paired-end reads numbered at least 2.5 million. TCRdb re-called the 5' RACE reads with MiXCR, one entry per CDR3 protein. The sample contains about 730,000 distinct CDR3 sequences, more than 40% of which appear only once. Germline V CDR1 and CDR2: SGHTA, FQGNSA. The ends were cut back, 0 bases at V and 0 bases at J, with 10 bases in the middle. The CDR3 has 16 residues. Sequenced: blood. The receptor's source is a woman aged 55-69 years in good health. The rearrangement links TRBV7-2 to TRBJ2-3, with D perhaps TRBD1 (6 bases). The CDR3 DNA reads TGTGCCAGCAGCTTAGCGGACAGTACCAGCACAGATACGCAGTATTTT. It codes for CASSLADSTSTDTQYF.